This T cell receptor beta chain is drawn from a study of lymphopenia after photon versus proton radiotherapy. General study results and limits: After lymphocyte nadir, photon-treated repertoires showed oligoclonal expansion, especially CD8+ Temra.

Here immunoSEQ multiplex PCR was the method, and the copy in TCRdb shows in-frame clones only, minus some. The sample holds tens of thousands of clones, about 92% seen once. With regard to this clone: Its antigen remains unknown.

CDR3 length: 16 amino acids. J gave up 0 bases and V 1 base, and 5 bases lay outside the gene matches. Germline V lookup: CDR1 LGHNA, CDR2 YSLEER. The source is a woman between 50 and 59 years old with cholangiocarcinoma. The rearrangement joins TRBV4-3 to TRBJ1-1, with TRBD1 identical over 7 bases. The input for sequencing was peripheral blood, taken from a patient treated with photon-based radiotherapy. This CDR3 is CASSQGQGVMNTEAFF. Here the CDR3 DNA reads TGCGCCAGCAGCCAAGGACAGGGAGTAATGAACACTGAAGCTTTCTTT.